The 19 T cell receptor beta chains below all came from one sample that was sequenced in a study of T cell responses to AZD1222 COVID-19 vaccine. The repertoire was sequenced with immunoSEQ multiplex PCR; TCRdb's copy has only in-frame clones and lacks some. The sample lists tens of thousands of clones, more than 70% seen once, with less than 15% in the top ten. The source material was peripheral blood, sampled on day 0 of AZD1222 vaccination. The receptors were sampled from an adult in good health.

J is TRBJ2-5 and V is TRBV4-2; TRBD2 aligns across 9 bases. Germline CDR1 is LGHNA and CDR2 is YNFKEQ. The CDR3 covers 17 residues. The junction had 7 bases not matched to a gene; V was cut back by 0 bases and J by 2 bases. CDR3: CASSQDLSGGLQETQYF. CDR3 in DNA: TGTGCCAGCAGCCAAGATTTAAGCGGGGGGTTACAAGAGACCCAGTACTTC.

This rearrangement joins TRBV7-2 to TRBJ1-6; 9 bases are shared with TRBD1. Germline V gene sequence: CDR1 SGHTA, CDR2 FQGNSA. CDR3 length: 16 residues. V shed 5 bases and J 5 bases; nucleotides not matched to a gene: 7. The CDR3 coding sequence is TGTGCCAGCAGCCTCGGACAGGGGCTACATAATTCACCCCTCCACTTT. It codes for CASSLGQGLHNSPLHF.

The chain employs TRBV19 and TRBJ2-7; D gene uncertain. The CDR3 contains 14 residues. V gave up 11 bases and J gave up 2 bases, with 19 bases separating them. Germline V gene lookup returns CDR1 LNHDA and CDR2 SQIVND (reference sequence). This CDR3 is CAAARTSSPYEQYF. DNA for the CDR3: TGTGCCGCAGCCCGGACGTCTTCGCCCTACGAGCAGTACTTC. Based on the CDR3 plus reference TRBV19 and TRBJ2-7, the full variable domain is DGGITQSPKYLFRKEGQNVTLSCEQNLNHDAMYWYRQDPGQGLRLIYYSQIVNDFQKGDIAEGYSVSREKKESFPLTVTSAQKNPTAFYLCAAARTSSPYEQYFGPGTRLTVT.

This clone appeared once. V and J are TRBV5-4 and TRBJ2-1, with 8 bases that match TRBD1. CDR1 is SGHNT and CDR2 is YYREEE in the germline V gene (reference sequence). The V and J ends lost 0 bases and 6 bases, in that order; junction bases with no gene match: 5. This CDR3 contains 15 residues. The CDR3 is CASSLGQGASNEQFF. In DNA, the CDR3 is TGTGCCAGCAGCTTGGGCCAGGGGGCCTCCAATGAGCAGTTCTTC.

In DNA, the CDR3 is TGTGCCAGTAGTATAATCCCAGCGGGGGGCCTGAACACCTACAATGAGCAGTTCTTC. Protein sequence: CASSIIPAGGLNTYNEQFF. The chain links TRBV19 to TRBJ2-1, with 9 bases identical to TRBD2. The CDR3 runs 19 residues. Germline CDR1 and CDR2: LNHDA and SQIVND (reference sequence). V shed 2 bases and J 2 bases; nucleotides not matched to a gene: 13.

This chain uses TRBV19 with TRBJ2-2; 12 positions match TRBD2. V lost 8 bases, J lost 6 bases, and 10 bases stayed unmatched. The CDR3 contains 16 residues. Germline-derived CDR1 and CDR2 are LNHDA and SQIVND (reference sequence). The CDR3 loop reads CASQTLAGGPSGELFF. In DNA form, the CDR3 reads TGTGCCAGTCAGACTCTAGCGGGGGGGCCATCCGGGGAGCTGTTTTTT.

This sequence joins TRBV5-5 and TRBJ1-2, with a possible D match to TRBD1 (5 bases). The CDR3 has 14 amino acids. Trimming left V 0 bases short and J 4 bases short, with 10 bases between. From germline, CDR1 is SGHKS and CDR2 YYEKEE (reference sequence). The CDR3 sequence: CASSLASGTYGYTF. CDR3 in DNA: TGTGCCAGCAGCTTGGCGTCAGGGACCTATGGCTACACCTTC.

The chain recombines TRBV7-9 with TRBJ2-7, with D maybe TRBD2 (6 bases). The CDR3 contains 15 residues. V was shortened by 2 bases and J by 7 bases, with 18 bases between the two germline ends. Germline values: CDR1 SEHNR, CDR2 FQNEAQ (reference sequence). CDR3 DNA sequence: TGTGCCAGCAGCTTAAATCGGGACTCCACGTTGGAGCAGTACTTC. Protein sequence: CASSLNRDSTLEQYF.

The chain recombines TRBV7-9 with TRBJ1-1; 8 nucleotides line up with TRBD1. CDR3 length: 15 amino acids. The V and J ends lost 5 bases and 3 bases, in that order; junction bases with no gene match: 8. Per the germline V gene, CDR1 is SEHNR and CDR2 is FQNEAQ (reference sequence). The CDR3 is CASSQPGQEDTEAFF. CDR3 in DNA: TGTGCCAGCAGCCAGCCGGGACAGGAGGACACTGAAGCTTTCTTT.

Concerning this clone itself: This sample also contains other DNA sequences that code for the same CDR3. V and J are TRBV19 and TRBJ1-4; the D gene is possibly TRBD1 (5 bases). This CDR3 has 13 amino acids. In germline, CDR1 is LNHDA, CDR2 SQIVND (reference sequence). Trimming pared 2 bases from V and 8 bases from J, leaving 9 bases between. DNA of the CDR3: TGTGCCAGTAGTATACAGGGAAACGAAAAACTGTTTTTT. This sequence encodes CASSIQGNEKLFF.

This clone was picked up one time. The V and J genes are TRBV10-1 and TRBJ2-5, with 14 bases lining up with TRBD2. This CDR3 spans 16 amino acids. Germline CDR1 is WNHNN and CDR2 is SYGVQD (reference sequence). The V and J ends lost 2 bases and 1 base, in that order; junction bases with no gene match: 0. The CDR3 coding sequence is TGCGCCAGCAGTGAGGGACTAGCGGGGGGCCAAGAGACCCAGTACTTC. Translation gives CASSEGLAGGQETQYF.

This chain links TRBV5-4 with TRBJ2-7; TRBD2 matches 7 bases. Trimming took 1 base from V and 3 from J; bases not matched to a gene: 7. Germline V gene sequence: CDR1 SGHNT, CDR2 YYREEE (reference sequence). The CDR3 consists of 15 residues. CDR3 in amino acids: CASSLSKTSSYEQYF. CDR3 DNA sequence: TGTGCCAGCAGCTTGTCCAAGACTAGCAGCTACGAGCAGTACTTC.

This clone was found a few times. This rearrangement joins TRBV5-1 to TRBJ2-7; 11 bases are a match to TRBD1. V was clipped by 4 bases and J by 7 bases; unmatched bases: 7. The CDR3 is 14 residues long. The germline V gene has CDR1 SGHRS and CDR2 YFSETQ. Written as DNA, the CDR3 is TGCGCCAGCAGCGCGGGACAGGGGGGAGGAGAGCAGTACTTC. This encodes CASSAGQGGGEQYF. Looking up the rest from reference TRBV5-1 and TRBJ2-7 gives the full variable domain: KAGVTQTPRYLIKTRGQQVTLSCSPISGHRSVSWYQQTPGQGLQFLFEYFSETQRNKGNFPGRFSGRQFSNSRSEMNVSTLELGDSALYLCASSAGQGGGEQYFGPGTRLTVT.

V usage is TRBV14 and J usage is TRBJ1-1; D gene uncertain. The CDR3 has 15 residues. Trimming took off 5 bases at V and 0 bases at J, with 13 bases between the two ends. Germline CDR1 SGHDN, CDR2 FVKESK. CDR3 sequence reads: CASSYEFGMNTEAFF. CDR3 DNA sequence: TGTGCCAGCAGCTATGAGTTCGGAATGAACACTGAAGCTTTCTTT. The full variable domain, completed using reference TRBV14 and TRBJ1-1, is EAGVTQFPSHSVIEKGQTVTLRCDPISGHDNLYWYRRVMGKEIKFLLHFVKESKQDESGMPNNRFLAERTGGTYSTLKVQPAELEDSGVYFCASSYEFGMNTEAFFGQGTRLTVV.

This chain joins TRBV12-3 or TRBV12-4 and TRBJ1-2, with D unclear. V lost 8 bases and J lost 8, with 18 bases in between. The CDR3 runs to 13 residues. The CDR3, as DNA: TGTGCCAGCTCCTTTGGGAGGGCACGAGGCTACACCTTC. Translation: CASSFGRARGYTF.

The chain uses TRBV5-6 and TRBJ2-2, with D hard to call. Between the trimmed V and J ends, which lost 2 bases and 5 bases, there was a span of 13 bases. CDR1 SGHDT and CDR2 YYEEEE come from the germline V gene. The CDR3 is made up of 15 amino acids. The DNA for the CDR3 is TGTGCCAGCAGCTTTTATTCGGCACCTACCGGGGAGCTGTTTTTT. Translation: CASSFYSAPTGELFF.

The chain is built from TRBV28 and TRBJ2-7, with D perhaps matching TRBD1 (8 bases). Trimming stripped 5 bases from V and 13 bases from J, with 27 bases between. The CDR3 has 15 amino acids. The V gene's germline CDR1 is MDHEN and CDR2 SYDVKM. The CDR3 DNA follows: TGTGCCAGCAGTCCGATAGACAGGGGAGGGTCAGTATCTTACTTC. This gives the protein CASSPIDRGGSVSYF.

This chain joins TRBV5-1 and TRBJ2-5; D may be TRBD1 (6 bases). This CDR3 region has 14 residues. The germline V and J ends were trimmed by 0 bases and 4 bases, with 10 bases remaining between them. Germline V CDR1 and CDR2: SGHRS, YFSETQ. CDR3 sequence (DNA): TGCGCCAGCAGCTTGGAAAGCAGGGGAGAGACCCAGTACTTC. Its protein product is CASSLESRGETQYF.

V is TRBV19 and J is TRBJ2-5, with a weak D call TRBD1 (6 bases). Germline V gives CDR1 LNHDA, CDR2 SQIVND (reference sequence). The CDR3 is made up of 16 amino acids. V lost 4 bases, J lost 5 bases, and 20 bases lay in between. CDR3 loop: CASSTLGNRVTETQYF. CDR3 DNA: TGTGCCAGTAGTACGCTAGGGAACAGGGTGACGGAGACCCAGTACTTC.